These T cell receptor beta chains were read from a single sample in a study of vaccination and CD4 T cells after COVID-19. Via MiXCR, TCRdb re-called the PCR reads, giving one row per CDR3 protein. The sample carries around 20,000 distinct CDR3 sequences, under 80% recorded once. Their antigen targets remain unknown. Sequenced: CD4+ T cells from blood, cultured in vitro. These receptors all stem from a human donor who had recovered from COVID-19. The CDR3 runs from the conserved cysteine through the conserved F or W. The order of the fields is clone size, D gene, J gene, V gene, CDR3 protein, CDR3 DNA. D genes are given only for firm matches. Clone size, where shown, is once, few, many, or a class for clones that have expanded.

NA	NA	TRBJ1-6	TRBV7-6	CASSAKGWGAGEGSPLHF	TGTGCCAGCAGCGCAAAAGGATGGGGGGCAGGAGAAGGATCACCCCTCCACTTT
NA	TRBD1	TRBJ1-1	TRBV20-1	CSVEARQGQIRVEAFF	TGCAGTGTCGAGGCCCGACAGGGACAAATAAGGGTTGAAGCTTTCTTT
few	NA	TRBJ1-6	TRBV21-1	CASSKGGQVGNSPLHF	TGTGCCAGCAGCAAAGGGGGGCAGGTAGGTAATTCACCCCTCCACTTT
NA	NA	TRBJ1-2	TRBV20-1	CSARAGDYGYTF	TGCAGTGCTAGAGCGGGGGACTATGGCTACACCTTC
NA	NA	TRBJ2-7	TRBV18	CASSQDGRGEQYF	TGTGCCAGCTCTCAGGATGGACGGGGCGAGCAGTACTTC
NA	NA	TRBJ1-6	TRBV11-2	CASSLDRGIGHSPLHF	TGTGCCAGCAGCTTAGATCGGGGGATCGGGCATTCACCCCTCCACTTT
NA	NA	TRBJ1-6	TRBV27	CASGFREGSPLHF	TGTGCCAGCGGCTTTAGGGAGGGTTCACCCCTCCACTTT
NA	NA	TRBJ2-1	TRBV27	CASSLSLGISYNEQFF	TGTGCCAGCAGTTTATCTCTGGGGATCTCCTACAATGAGCAGTTCTTC
NA	TRBD2	TRBJ2-2	TRBV20-1	CSASPGGRAITGELFF	TGCAGTGCTAGTCCAGGCGGGAGGGCCATCACCGGGGAGCTGTTTTTT
NA	TRBD2	TRBJ2-1	TRBV20-1	CSAPEGTSPLGVQFF	TGCAGTGCGCCCGAGGGGACTAGCCCGTTGGGTGTGCAGTTCTTC
NA	NA	TRBJ1-1	TRBV20-1	CSAGPGSRGNTEAFF	TGCAGTGCTGGTCCGGGCAGCAGGGGGAACACTGAAGCTTTCTTT
few	NA	TRBJ2-5	TRBV5-5	CASSLWALGTQYF	TGTGCCAGCAGCTTGTGGGCGCTCGGGACCCAGTACTTC
NA	NA	TRBJ1-2	TRBV6-5	CASSYGAPEAGYTF	TGTGCCAGCAGTTATGGGGCCCCTGAGGCTGGCTACACCTTC
NA	TRBD1	TRBJ1-2	TRBV5-6	CASSLAGQRAPNYGYTF	TGTGCCAGCAGCTTGGCGGGACAGCGTGCCCCTAACTATGGCTACACCTTC
NA	NA	TRBJ1-2	TRBV20-1	CSATYDVAGYTF	TGCAGTGCTACCTACGACGTCGCTGGCTACACCTTC
NA	NA	TRBJ2-1	TRBV28	CASSASGQGYNEQFF	TGTGCCAGCAGTGCGTCGGGGCAGGGCTACAATGAGCAGTTCTTC
NA	NA	TRBJ1-1	TRBV30	CAGSRTANTEAFF	TGTGCCGGATCTCGGACAGCGAACACTGAAGCTTTCTTT
NA	TRBD2	TRBJ2-1	TRBV7-2	CASSGRLAGGRNEQFF	TGTGCCAGCAGCGGGAGACTAGCGGGAGGGCGAAATGAGCAGTTCTTC
NA	TRBD1	TRBJ1-1	TRBV7-2	CASSGDSWGDTEAFF	TGTGCCAGCAGCGGGGACAGTTGGGGGGACACTGAAGCTTTCTTT
NA	TRBD2	TRBJ2-2	TRBV20-1	CSARDSKRGAGTGELFF	TGCAGTGCTAGAGATTCTAAGCGGGGGGCGGGCACCGGGGAGCTGTTTTTT
once	NA	TRBJ1-2	TRBV7-2	CASSFLGHSSYNYGYTF	TGTGCCAGCAGCTTCCTCGGACACTCCTCTTATAACTATGGCTACACCTTC
few	TRBD1	TRBJ1-2	TRBV6-1	CASSISGTGKGGYGYTF	TGTGCCAGCAGCATCTCCGGGACAGGGAAGGGGGGCTATGGCTACACCTTC
NA	TRBD2	TRBJ2-1	TRBV19	CASSTRRTSGRGNEQFF	TGTGCCAGTAGTACTCGACGGACTAGCGGGAGGGGGAATGAGCAGTTCTTC
NA	NA	TRBJ1-6	TRBV28	CASSFVETGNSPLHF	TGTGCCAGCAGTTTCGTTGAGACTGGTAATTCACCCCTCCACTTT
NA	TRBD2	TRBJ2-3	TRBV19	CASKATSGNGDTDTQYF	TGTGCCAGTAAAGCAACTAGCGGGAACGGGGACACAGATACGCAGTATTTT
NA	NA	TRBJ1-2	TRBV2	CASSEALRTGGYTF	TGTGCCAGCAGTGAAGCGCTCAGGACGGGTGGCTACACCTTC
NA	TRBD1	TRBJ1-1	TRBV29-1	CSVTGGLAEAFF	TGCAGCGTGACAGGGGGATTGGCTGAAGCTTTCTTT
once	TRBD1	TRBJ1-6	TRBV7-6	CASSLVGRQGYSPLHF	TGTGCCAGCAGCTTAGTGGGGAGACAGGGTTATTCACCCCTCCACTTT
NA	NA	TRBJ1-6	TRBV18	CASSPTGKTGSPLHF	TGTGCCAGCTCACCCACAGGGAAGACGGGCTCACCCCTCCACTTT
NA	NA	TRBJ1-6	TRBV5-8	CASSLDGGANSPLHF	TGTGCCAGCAGCTTGGACGGGGGTGCGAATTCACCCCTCCACTTT
NA	TRBD2	TRBJ2-5	TRBV24-1	CATSEAGRAWETQYF	TGTGCCACCAGTGAGGCCGGGAGGGCCTGGGAGACCCAGTACTTC
NA	NA	TRBJ1-2	TRBV6-5	CASSYNPTSSNYGYTF	TGTGCCAGCAGTTATAACCCTACGAGTAGTAACTATGGCTACACCTTC
NA	NA	TRBJ1-5	TRBV7-2	CAGSAHGSNQPQHF	TGTGCCGGCAGCGCCCACGGGAGCAATCAGCCCCAGCATTTT
NA	TRBD1	TRBJ1-5	TRBV7-2	CASSLEGRGTGPDQPQHF	TGTGCCAGCAGCTTAGAGGGTCGAGGGACAGGGCCTGATCAGCCCCAGCATTTT
NA	NA	TRBJ1-3	TRBV24-1	CATSDPQGGTSGNTIYF	TGTGCCACCAGTGACCCCCAGGGAGGGACCTCTGGAAACACCATATATTTT
NA	TRBD1	TRBJ1-5	TRBV10-2	CAVSPTGSLEPQHF	TGCGCCGTTTCCCCGACAGGGTCCCTAGAGCCCCAGCATTTT
NA	NA	TRBJ2-5	TRBV6-1	CASSTRGQETQYF	TGTGCCAGCAGTACCCGCGGCCAAGAGACCCAGTACTTC
NA	NA	TRBJ2-2	TRBV19	CASRISQNTGELFF	TGTGCCAGTAGGATATCGCAGAACACCGGGGAGCTGTTTTTT
NA	NA	TRBJ2-4	TRBV19	CASTRREGNIQYF	TGTGCCAGTACCCGGCGAGAGGGGAACATTCAGTACTTC
NA	NA	TRBJ2-2	TRBV11-3	CASSLASGNTGELFF	TGTGCCAGCAGCTTAGCATCTGGGAACACCGGGGAGCTGTTTTTT
NA	NA	TRBJ1-5	TRBV20-1	CSASGGREPQHF	TGCAGTGCTAGTGGGGGGAGGGAGCCCCAGCATTTT
NA	NA	TRBJ1-1	TRBV20-1	CSANPDGINTEAFF	TGCAGTGCTAACCCCGATGGGATAAACACTGAAGCTTTCTTT
NA	NA	TRBJ1-3	TRBV2	CASSAGQLENTIYF	TGTGCCAGCAGTGCTGGCCAGTTAGAAAACACCATATATTTT
few	TRBD1	TRBJ2-2	TRBV6-2/TRBV6-3	CASILGQGHNGELFF	TGTGCCAGCATCCTGGGACAGGGGCATAACGGGGAGCTGTTTTTT
NA	TRBD2	TRBJ2-7	TRBV20-1	CSARDAGGPYEQYF	TGCAGTGCTAGAGACGCGGGAGGGCCCTACGAGCAGTACTTC
NA	TRBD2	TRBJ2-5	TRBV6-4	CASSERTSGTSQETQYF	TGTGCCAGCAGTGAGCGCACGAGCGGGACTTCTCAAGAGACCCAGTACTTC